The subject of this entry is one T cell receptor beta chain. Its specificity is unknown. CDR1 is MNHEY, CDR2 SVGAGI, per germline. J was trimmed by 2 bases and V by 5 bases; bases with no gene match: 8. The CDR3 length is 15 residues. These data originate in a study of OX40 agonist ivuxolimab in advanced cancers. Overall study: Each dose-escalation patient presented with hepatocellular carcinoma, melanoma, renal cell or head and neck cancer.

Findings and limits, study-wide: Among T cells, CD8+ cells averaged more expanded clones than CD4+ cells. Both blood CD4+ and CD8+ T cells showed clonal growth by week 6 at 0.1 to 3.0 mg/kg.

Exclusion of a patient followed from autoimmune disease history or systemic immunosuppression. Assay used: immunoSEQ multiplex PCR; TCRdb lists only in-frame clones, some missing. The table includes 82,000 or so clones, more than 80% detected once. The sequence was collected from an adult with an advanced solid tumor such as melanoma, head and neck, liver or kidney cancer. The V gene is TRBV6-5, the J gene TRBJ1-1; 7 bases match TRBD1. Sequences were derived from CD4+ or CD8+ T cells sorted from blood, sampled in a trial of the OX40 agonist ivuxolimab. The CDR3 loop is CASSADREENTEAFF. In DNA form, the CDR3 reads TGTGCCAGCAGTGCCGACAGGGAGGAAAACACTGAAGCTTTCTTT.